The T cell receptor (beta chain) under discussion was sequenced for a study of Ad26.COV2.S vaccination and SARS-CoV-2 variants. About the study: Administration of Ad26.COV2.S was intramuscular, either once or twice 56 days apart. Findings of the study overall: Among vaccine recipients, spike-specific TCR breadth exceeded that of placebo recipients.

Libraries were prepared by immunoSEQ multiplex PCR; TCRdb keeps only in-frame clonotypes and omits some of them. This sample has approximately 250,000 clones, with around 85% found just once. Worth noting for this clone: Its target is unknown.

Treatment reported: over 15 received Ad26.COV2.S at low or high dose, single or two shots; 5 received placebo; per-sample allocation not given. Sampling occurred on day 63 after the first vaccine or placebo injection. An Ad26 vector carrying the Wuhan-strain SARS-CoV-2 spike served as the vaccine. CDR1 is LGHNA and CDR2 is YNFKEQ in the germline V gene. With 1 base removed from V and 4 bases from J, the gap between germline ends came to 8 bases. The length of the CDR3 is 13 residues. The starting material was peripheral blood, obtained in a trial of Ad26.COV2.S vaccine versus placebo. The receptor was isolated from a person aged 18-60 years who received the Ad26.COV2.S COVID-19 vaccine or a placebo. The V and J genes are TRBV4-2 and TRBJ2-7, with D tentatively TRBD1 (5 bases). The CDR3 region has the DNA TGTGCCAGCAGCCAAGGGGGCGATTACGAGCAGTACTTC. Amino acid sequence: CASSQGGDYEQYF.